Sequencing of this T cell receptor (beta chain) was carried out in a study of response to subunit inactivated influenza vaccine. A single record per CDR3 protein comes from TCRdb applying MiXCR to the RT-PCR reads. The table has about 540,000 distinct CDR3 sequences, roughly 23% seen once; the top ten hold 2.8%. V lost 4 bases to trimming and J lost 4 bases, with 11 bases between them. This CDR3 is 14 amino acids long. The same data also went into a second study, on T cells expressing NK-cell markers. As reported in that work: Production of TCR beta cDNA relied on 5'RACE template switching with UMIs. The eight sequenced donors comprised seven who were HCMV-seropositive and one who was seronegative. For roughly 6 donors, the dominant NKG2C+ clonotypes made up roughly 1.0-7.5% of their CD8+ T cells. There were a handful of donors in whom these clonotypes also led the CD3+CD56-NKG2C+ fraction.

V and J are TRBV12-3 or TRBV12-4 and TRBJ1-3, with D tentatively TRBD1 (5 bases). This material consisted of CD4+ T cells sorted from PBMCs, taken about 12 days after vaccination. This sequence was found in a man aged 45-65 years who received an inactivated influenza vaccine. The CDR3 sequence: CASSSTRVGNTIYF. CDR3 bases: TGTGCCAGCAGTTCTACCAGGGTGGGAAACACCATATATTTT.